What follows is one T cell receptor beta chain and its context. This entry comes from a study of T cell changes during pregnancy in multiple sclerosis. The V and J ends lost 3 bases and 8 bases, in that order; junction bases with no gene match: 9. The V gene's germline CDR1 is MGHDK and CDR2 SYGVNS. This CDR3 spans 14 amino acids. Sequencing was performed with immunoSEQ multiplex PCR; in TCRdb, only in-frame clones are kept and a portion is missing. The table has tens of thousands of clones, more than 80% seen once. The sequencing here drew on peripheral blood, taken in the second trimester of pregnancy. This TCR derives from a female donor in good health, enrolled as a control in a pregnancy study. This rearrangement joins TRBV25-1 to TRBJ1-2; 7 bases line up with TRBD1. The CDR3 sequence is CASSDRGAVMGYTF. The CDR3 bases are TGTGCCAGCAGTGACAGGGGGGCCGTGATGGGCTACACCTTC.